This T cell receptor beta chain is drawn from a study of circulating and synovial CD4+ cells in juvenile arthritis. Sequencing was performed with immunoSEQ multiplex PCR; in TCRdb, only in-frame clones are kept and a portion is missing. The sample lists 32,000 or so clones; about 95% were seen once. The receptor was derived from a human donor with juvenile idiopathic arthritis. Source material: CD4+ T cells from blood.

The CDR3 here is CASSLAGPDTQYF. CDR3 DNA sequence: TGTGCCAGCAGCTTAGCGGGTCCAGATACGCAGTATTTT. The chain employs TRBV7-3 and TRBJ2-3; maybe TRBD2 (5 bases). This CDR3 comprises 13 residues. Germline loops: CDR1 SGHTA, CDR2 FQGTGA. Trimming shortened V by 2 bases and J by 4 bases, and 7 bases separated the two germline ends.